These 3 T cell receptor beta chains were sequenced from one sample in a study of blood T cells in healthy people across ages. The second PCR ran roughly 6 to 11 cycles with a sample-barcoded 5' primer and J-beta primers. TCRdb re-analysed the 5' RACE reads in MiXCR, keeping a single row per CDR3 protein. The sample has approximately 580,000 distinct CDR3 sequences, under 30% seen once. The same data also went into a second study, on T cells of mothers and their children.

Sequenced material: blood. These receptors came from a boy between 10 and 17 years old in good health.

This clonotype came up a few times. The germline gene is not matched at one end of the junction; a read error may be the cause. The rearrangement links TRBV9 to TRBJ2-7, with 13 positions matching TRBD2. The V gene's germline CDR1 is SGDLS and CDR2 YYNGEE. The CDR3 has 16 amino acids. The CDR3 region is CASSASLAGGQGEQSF. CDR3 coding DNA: TGTGCCAGCAGCGCATCACTAGCGGGAGGGCAGGGTGAGCAGTCCTTC.

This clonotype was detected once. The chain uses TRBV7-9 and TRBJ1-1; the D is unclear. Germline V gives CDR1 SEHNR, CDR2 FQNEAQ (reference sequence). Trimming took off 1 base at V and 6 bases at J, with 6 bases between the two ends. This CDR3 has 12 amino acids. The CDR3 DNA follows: TGTGCCAGCAGCTTAGACAGCCCTGAAGCTTTCTTT. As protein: CASSLDSPEAFF. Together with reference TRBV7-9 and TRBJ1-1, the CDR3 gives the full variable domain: DTGVSQNPRHKITKRGQNVTFRCDPISEHNRLYWYRQTLGQGPEFLTYFQNEAQLEKSRLLSDRFSAERPKGSFSTLEIQRTEQGDSAMYLCASSLDSPEAFFGQGTRLTVV.

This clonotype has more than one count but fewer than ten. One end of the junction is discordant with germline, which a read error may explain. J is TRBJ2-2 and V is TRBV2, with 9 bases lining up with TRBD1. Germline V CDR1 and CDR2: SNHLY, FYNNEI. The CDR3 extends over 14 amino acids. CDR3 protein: CASSETGGDGEPFF. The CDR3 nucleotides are TGTGCCAGCAGTGAAACAGGGGGCGACGGGGAGCCGTTTTTT.